This T cell receptor (beta chain) was observed in a study of PD-1 blockade in classical Hodgkin lymphoma (dated by TCRdb to about 2020). For the wider study: Nivolumab dosing was 3 mg/kg intravenously every 2 weeks, continuing until either disease progression or unacceptable toxicity. To define a peripheral blood immune signature of response to PD-1 blockade in classical Hodgkin lymphoma, the study combined TCR beta sequencing with CyTOF. The paper's findings and limits, for the study overall: Patients starting nivolumab less than 1 year after ASCT had lower diversity and were excluded from later analyses to avoid confounding by immune reconstitution. The study covered only a single clinical trial cohort, and the causes of the repertoire differences, possibly disease activity or prior therapy, were still not defined. Baseline diversity similar to that of newly diagnosed patients was observed in trial patients achieving complete response, whereas significantly lower diversity was observed in partial responders and progressors. By C4D1, a significant rise was seen in CD4+ TCR diversity but not in CD8+ TCR diversity (p=0.0027 vs p=0.16), and the rise was most apparent among complete responders (p=0.02). Baseline TCR diversity was reported as lower in newly diagnosed patients than in healthy donors, and lower still in relapsed/refractory patients.

CDR1 and CDR2 are drawn from the germline V gene: MNHNS, SASEGT. Taken from cysteine to phenylalanine, the CDR3 has 15 residues. This entry keeps only the CDR3 DNA: 45 bases, framed from base 1. V drops 2 bases and J drops 0 bases, leaving 10 bases in between. Genomic DNA was extracted with the Qiagen DNeasy kit from unsorted PBMCs and from negatively selected CD4+ and CD8+ fractions. Using primers that anneal to V and J segments, immunoSEQ multiplex PCR amplified the TCR beta CDR3 regions. A synthetic immune receptor repertoire was used to minimize amplification bias, and any remaining bias was removed computationally after sequencing. As for the authors' bioinformatics: Custom Python scripts were used to quantify repertoire diversity as the Shannon entropy index. Unsorted, CD4+ and CD8+ repertoires were examined separately, except in combined analyses, for which CD4+ and CD8+ sequences were merged in silico. A clone was considered expanded if an increase in frequency of at least 2-fold after treatment relative to C1D1 was found, and a pseudocount of 0.5 was applied to clones undetected at baseline. Singleton clones were defined as clones with 0 or 1 copy at C1D1, and non-singleton clones were defined as clones with 2 or more copies. Clones expanded in unsorted samples were assigned a CD4+, CD8+ or unknown annotation through matching of protein sequences in sorted samples from the same patient. Wilcoxon tests on paired samples were used to test changes in diversity from C1D1 to C4D1. TCRdb limited this immuneACCESS table to in-frame rearrangements with V and J called. A share of clones is missing; checked studies link under half to unresolved V genes, and the rest is unexplained. V and J calls and clone size are those listed in that table; D and trimming were worked out from the DNA. Present in this sample are 30,000 to 50,000 clones, over 65% of which were seen just once. Of the sample, around 9.9% falls within the top ten clones.

According to the study, the label for this sample's time point signals: cycle 1 day 1 (C1D1), immediately before nivolumab initiation. Every trial patient had relapsed following autologous stem cell transplantation, and prior brentuximab vedotin exposure was what differed among cohorts A, B and C. The trial cohort included 50 to 70 patients with relapsed/refractory classical Hodgkin lymphoma, and each patient had a best overall response of complete response, partial response or progressive disease. Single-agent nivolumab was administered to trial patients in the multi-cohort phase II CheckMate 205 trial. Best overall response was determined by an independent review committee according to the 2007 International Working Group response criteria. Trial PBMCs were obtained immediately prior to nivolumab initiation (C1D1) and on therapy at cycle 2 day 1 and cycle 4 day 1. Peripheral blood was collected in 8 mL Vacutainer Cell Preparation Tubes, from which PBMCs were isolated by centrifugation and then cryopreserved.

As concerns this clone: Its binding antigen is unknown. Nothing much larger sits one base from this clone, and base qualities are not available.

Sequenced here: peripheral blood mononuclear cells (PBMCs), sampled at baseline. The receptor chain draws on TRBV6-1 and TRBJ1-1; too little of a D gene remains to name it. The receptor comes from a human donor with classical Hodgkin lymphoma. The CDR3 is CASSESRRMNTEAFF. The sequenced DNA: TGTGCCAGCAGTGAATCTAGACGAATGAACACTGAAGCTTTCTTT.